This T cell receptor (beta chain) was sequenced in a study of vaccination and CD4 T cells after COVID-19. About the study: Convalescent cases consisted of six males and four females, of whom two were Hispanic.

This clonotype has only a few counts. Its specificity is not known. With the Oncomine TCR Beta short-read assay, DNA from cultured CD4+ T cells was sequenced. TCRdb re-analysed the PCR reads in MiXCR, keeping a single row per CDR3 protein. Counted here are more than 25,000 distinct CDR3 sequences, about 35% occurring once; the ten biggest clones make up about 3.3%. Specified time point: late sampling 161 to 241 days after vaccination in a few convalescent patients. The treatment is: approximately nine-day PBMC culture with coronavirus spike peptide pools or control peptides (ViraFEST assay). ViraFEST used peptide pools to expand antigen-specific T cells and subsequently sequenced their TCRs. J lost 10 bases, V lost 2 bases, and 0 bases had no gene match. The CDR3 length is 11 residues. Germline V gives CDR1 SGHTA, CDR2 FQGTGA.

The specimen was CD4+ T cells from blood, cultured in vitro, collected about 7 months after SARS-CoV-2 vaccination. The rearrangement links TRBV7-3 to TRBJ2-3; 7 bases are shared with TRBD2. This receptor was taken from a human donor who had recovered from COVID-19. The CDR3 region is CASSLGRAQYF. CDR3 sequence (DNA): TGTGCCAGCAGCTTAGGGAGGGCGCAGTATTTT.